This T cell receptor beta chain was identified during a study of memory CD4+ T cells and cytomegalovirus serostatus. Study information: Of the healthy Belgian adults, fewer than 10 were CMV seropositive and 24 seronegative.

The sample holds one count of this clone. Other DNA sequences within the sample encode an identical CDR3. Germline lookup yields CDR1 SGHTA and CDR2 FQGNSA. The CDR3 totals 16 residues. V dropped 5 bases and J dropped 2; count of bases not matched to a gene: 4. Single viable CD3+CD4+CD8-CD45RO+ cells were sorted as the memory CD4+ T cells. This table comes from immunoSEQ multiplex PCR, and its TCRdb copy is limited to in-frame clones, with some not included. This sample has approximately 61,000 clones, with around 82% found just once. This receptor was obtained from an adult in good health and CMV-seronegative. Some clones in this sample may be carry-over from other donors' samples. The specimen sequenced was memory CD4+ T cells from blood. The chain links TRBV7-2 to TRBJ2-5; 14 nucleotides agree with TRBD2. Written as DNA, the CDR3 is TGTGCCAGCAGCCCAGGGACTAGCGGGGGACAAGAGACCCAGTACTTC. Protein: CASSPGTSGGQETQYF.